A selection of T cell receptor beta chains follows, all from one sample in a study of blood T cell repertoires in COVID-19. Sequencing used immunoSEQ multiplex PCR; TCRdb keeps in-frame clones, though not all of them. This sample carries about 100,000 clones, roughly nine tenths of them seen once, and the ten largest clones take approximately 2%. The sample consisted of peripheral blood. All receptors come from a man in his fifties with active COVID-19. Both conserved end residues are part of each CDR3. A D gene is named only where the DNA matches it firmly. Not all rows give a size; the values are once, few, many and, for expanded clones, a class.

D gene: TRBD2
V gene: TRBV7-6
clone size: NA
J gene: TRBJ2-1
CDR3 DNA: TGTGCCAGCAGCCCACAGAGACTAGCGGGAGGTTACAATGAGCAGTTCTTC
CDR3 protein: CASSPQRLAGGYNEQFF

D gene: NA
V gene: TRBV5-1
clone size: NA
J gene: TRBJ2-1
CDR3 DNA: TGCGCCAGCAGCTTGGCCTTGAGGAGGGACTCCTACAATGAGCAGTTCTTC
CDR3 protein: CASSLALRRDSYNEQFF

D gene: TRBD1
V gene: TRBV5-6
clone size: NA
J gene: TRBJ1-4
CDR3 DNA: TGTGCCAGCAGCGGCACAGGGGCGAATAATGAAAAACTGTTTTTT
CDR3 protein: CASSGTGANNEKLFF

D gene: NA
V gene: TRBV7-8
clone size: NA
J gene: TRBJ1-5
CDR3 DNA: TGTGCCAGCAGCTTAGATCGGTATAATCAGCCCCAGCATTTT
CDR3 protein: CASSLDRYNQPQHF

D gene: NA
V gene: TRBV19
clone size: NA
J gene: TRBJ2-1
CDR3 DNA: TGTGCCAGTAGTCCCCGACAGAACAATGAGCAGTTCTTC
CDR3 protein: CASSPRQNNEQFF

D gene: TRBD1
V gene: TRBV5-1
clone size: NA
J gene: TRBJ2-1
CDR3 DNA: TGCGCCAGCAGCTTACAGGGGGTTAATGAGCAGTTCTTC
CDR3 protein: CASSLQGVNEQFF

D gene: NA
V gene: TRBV6-5
clone size: many
J gene: TRBJ2-7
CDR3 DNA: TGTGCCAGCAGACTCCGGGACTCCTACGAGCAGTACTTC
CDR3 protein: CASRLRDSYEQYF

D gene: TRBD2
V gene: TRBV12-5
clone size: NA
J gene: TRBJ2-3
CDR3 DNA: TGTGCTAGTGGTTTGGGTCGGACTAGCGGGTCAGATACGCAGTATTTT
CDR3 protein: CASGLGRTSGSDTQYF

D gene: TRBD2
V gene: TRBV5-1
clone size: NA
J gene: TRBJ2-5
CDR3 DNA: TGCGCCAGCAGCTCTAGACTAGCGGGAGCAGGTGCCCAGTACTTC
CDR3 protein: CASSSRLAGAGAQYF

D gene: TRBD2
V gene: TRBV15
clone size: NA
J gene: TRBJ2-1
CDR3 DNA: TGTGCCACCAGCAGAGTGGGACGGGGGGCCTACAATGAGCAGTTCTTC
CDR3 protein: CATSRVGRGAYNEQFF

D gene: TRBD1
V gene: TRBV27
clone size: NA
J gene: TRBJ2-7
CDR3 DNA: TGTGCCAGCAGGACTCCGGGACAGGGGCGCTACGAGCAGTACTTC
CDR3 protein: CASRTPGQGRYEQYF